Listed below are T cell receptor beta chains from one sample, sequenced in a study of blood T cell repertoires in COVID-19. Only in-frame clones appear in the TCRdb table, and some are missing; sequencing was by immunoSEQ multiplex PCR. The table has about 33,000 clones, roughly three quarters seen once. The sequencing sample was made of peripheral blood. The origin of the receptors is a man between 65 and 85 years old with acute or convalescent COVID-19. Each CDR3 is given with its conserved first and last residue. A D gene is named only where the DNA matches it firmly. Clone size is stated in some rows and not others, as once, few, many or a class when expanded.

V	length	size	D	J	CDR3
TRBV20-1	11	few	-	TRBJ1-1	CSASSGLTAFF
TRBV6-5	12	-	-	TRBJ2-7	CASTLNSYEQYF
TRBV6-1	18	-	TRBD1	TRBJ2-7	CASSEAFTPGTGGYEQYF
TRBV24-1	15	-	-	TRBJ2-5	CATSEQGSLQETQYF
TRBV7-4	16	-	-	TRBJ2-1	CASSLAARGELNEQFF
TRBV7-8	17	-	-	TRBJ1-6	CASSLGGGYSYNSPLHF
TRBV7-2	15	few	-	TRBJ2-1	CASSPRDGSYNEQFF
TRBV5-4	15	-	-	TRBJ1-6	CASSLGRVGNSPLHF
TRBV4-3	16	few	TRBD1	TRBJ1-4	CASSRSRTGFNEKLFF
TRBV7-2	15	-	TRBD1	TRBJ1-5	CASSLNRGPNQPQHF
TRBV6-2/TRBV6-3	16	-	TRBD2	TRBJ2-3	CASSYSTSGVADTQYF
TRBV24-1	18	-	-	TRBJ2-3	CATSDPSVPTGSTDTQYF
TRBV27	18	-	TRBD2	TRBJ2-7	CASSFYSPSRGRNNEQYF
TRBV24-1	16	once	-	TRBJ2-1	CATSDWGRGLNNEQFF
TRBV20-1	16	-	-	TRBJ1-1	CSASRAGVRMNTEAFF
TRBV9	14	few	-	TRBJ1-5	CASSARAGFQPQHF
TRBV7-9	13	few	TRBD1	TRBJ2-2	CASSLYRGGELFF
TRBV19	14	-	-	TRBJ1-5	CASSSTGVNQPQHF
TRBV4-2	13	-	-	TRBJ2-1	CASSQPVANEQFF
TRBV11-2	14	few	-	TRBJ1-4	CASSLKGANEKLFF
TRBV28	14	-	-	TRBJ2-1	CASSSGTRGDEQFF
TRBV9	15	-	TRBD2	TRBJ2-3	CASTIAGEFTDTQYF
TRBV10-1	15	-	TRBD2	TRBJ2-1	CASGPRVAGVHEQFF
TRBV6-5	16	-	TRBD2	TRBJ2-2	CASSYSSASGTGELFF
TRBV4-1	16	-	-	TRBJ2-7	CASSQDNRQGGYEQYF
TRBV7-2	15	-	-	TRBJ2-7	CASSLSGDLAYEQYF
TRBV24-1	14	few	TRBD1	TRBJ2-2	CATRDRGNTGELFF
TRBV7-2	18	-	-	TRBJ2-2	CASSLKILLTTNTGELFF
TRBV18	14	-	TRBD1	TRBJ2-1	CASSRGTGVNEQFF
TRBV2	15	-	-	TRBJ1-1	CASKDGTGMNTEAFF
TRBV27	16	-	TRBD1	TRBJ1-5	CASSLKYGTVDQPQHF
TRBV19	15	-	-	TRBJ2-3	CASSTGTLRTDTQYF
TRBV11-2	15	-	TRBD1	TRBJ2-7	CASSLGTGTSYEQYF
TRBV7-2	18	-	TRBD1	TRBJ1-5	CASSLLGTGGVGNQPQHF
TRBV6-5	14	-	TRBD1	TRBJ2-3	CASTTDRVSDTQYF
TRBV9	16	-	-	TRBJ2-7	CASSVGRSQIPYEQYF
TRBV27	14	-	-	TRBJ1-2	CASSSQGLFYGYTF
TRBV27	14	-	TRBD1	TRBJ2-7	CASSLGQGPYEQYF
TRBV7-2	11	-	-	TRBJ2-7	CASSAIYEQYF
TRBV19	12	-	-	TRBJ2-1	CASSSFRESQFF
TRBV4-3	15	-	-	TRBJ1-1	CASSQVGATNTEAFF
TRBV29-1	13	-	TRBD2	TRBJ2-1	CSGLAGLYNEQFF
TRBV9	15	-	TRBD1	TRBJ1-2	CASSGEGTGEPGYTF
TRBV21-1	14	-	-	TRBJ1-5	CASSTDRGGQPQHF
TRBV7-9	12	-	-	TRBJ2-7	CASSLWGREQYF
TRBV5-6	16	few	-	TRBJ1-4	CASSLLAPPTNEKLFF
TRBV5-1	14	-	-	TRBJ1-1	CASSPTGRGKEAFF